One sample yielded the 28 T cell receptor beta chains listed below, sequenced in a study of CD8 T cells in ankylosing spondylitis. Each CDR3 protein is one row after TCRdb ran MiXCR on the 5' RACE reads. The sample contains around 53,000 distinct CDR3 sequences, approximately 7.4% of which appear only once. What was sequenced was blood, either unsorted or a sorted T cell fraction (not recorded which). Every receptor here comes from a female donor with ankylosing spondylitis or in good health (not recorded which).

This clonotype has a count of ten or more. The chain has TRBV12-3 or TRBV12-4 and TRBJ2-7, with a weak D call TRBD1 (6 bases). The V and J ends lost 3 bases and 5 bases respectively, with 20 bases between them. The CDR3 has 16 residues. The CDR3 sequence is CASSFNVRAGADEQYF. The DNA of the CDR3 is TGTGCCAGCAGTTTTAATGTACGGGCAGGGGCGGACGAGCAGTACTTC.

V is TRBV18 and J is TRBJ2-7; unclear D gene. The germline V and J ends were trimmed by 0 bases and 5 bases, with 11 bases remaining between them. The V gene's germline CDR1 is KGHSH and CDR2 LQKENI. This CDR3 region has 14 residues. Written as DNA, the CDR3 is TGTGCCAGCTCACCACCCTCCAGACATGACGAGCAGTACTTC. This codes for CASSPPSRHDEQYF.

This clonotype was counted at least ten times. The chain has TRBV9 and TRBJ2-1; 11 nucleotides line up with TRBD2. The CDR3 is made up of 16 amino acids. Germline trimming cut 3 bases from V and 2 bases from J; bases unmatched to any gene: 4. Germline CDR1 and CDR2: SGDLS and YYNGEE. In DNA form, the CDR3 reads TGTGCCAGCAGCGGGGGACTAGCGGAAACCTACAATGAGCAGTTCTTC. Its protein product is CASSGGLAETYNEQFF.

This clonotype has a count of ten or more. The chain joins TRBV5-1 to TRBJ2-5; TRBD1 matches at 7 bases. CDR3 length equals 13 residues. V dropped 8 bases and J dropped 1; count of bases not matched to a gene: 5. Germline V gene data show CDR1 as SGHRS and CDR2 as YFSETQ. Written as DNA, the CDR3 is TGCGCCAGTAGGACAGGCCTCCAAGAGACCCAGTACTTC. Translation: CASRTGLQETQYF.

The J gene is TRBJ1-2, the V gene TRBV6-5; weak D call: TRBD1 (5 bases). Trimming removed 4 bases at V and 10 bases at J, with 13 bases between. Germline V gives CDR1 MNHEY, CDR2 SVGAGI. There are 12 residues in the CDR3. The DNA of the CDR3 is TGTGCCAGCAGTTTGAGTGGGGCCATCTACACCTTC. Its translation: CASSLSGAIYTF.

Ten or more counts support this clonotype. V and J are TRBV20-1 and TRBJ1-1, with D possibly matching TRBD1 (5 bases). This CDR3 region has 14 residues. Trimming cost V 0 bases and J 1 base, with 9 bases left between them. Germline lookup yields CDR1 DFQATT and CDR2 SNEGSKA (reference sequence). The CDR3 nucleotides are TGCAGTGCTAGAGAGGGGGGGGGGAACACTGAAGCTTTCTTT. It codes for CSAREGGGNTEAFF.

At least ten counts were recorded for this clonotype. The CDR3 loop reads CASSFGQATDTQYF. The CDR3, as DNA: TGTGCCAGCAGTTTCGGACAGGCCACAGATACGCAGTATTTT. The J gene is TRBJ2-3, the V gene TRBV12-3 or TRBV12-4, with TRBD1 matching over 7 bases. This CDR3 spans 14 amino acids. Trimming cost V 3 bases and J 2 bases; bases outside gene matches: 2.

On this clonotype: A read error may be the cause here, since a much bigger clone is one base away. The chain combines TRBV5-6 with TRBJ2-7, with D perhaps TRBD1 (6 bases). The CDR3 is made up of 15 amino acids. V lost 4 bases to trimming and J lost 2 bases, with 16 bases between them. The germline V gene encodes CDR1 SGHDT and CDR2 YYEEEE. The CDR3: CASSPRDICTYEQYF. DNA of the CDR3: TGTGCCAGCAGCCCCCGGGACATATGCACCTACGAGCAGTACTTC.

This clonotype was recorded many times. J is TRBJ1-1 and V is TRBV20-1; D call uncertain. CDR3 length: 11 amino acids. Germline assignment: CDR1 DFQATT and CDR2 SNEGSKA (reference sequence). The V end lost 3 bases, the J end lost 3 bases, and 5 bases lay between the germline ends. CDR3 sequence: CSASTYTEAFF. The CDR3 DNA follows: TGCAGTGCTAGTACGTACACTGAAGCTTTCTTT.

CDR3 residues: CASSRDSNSNQPQHF. The CDR3, as DNA: TGCGCCAGCTCCCGGGACAGCAATAGCAATCAGCCCCAGCATTTT. This chain joins TRBV5-1 and TRBJ1-5, with 7 bases fitting TRBD1. The CDR3 consists of 15 residues. Germline V lookup: CDR1 SGHRS, CDR2 YFSETQ. J lost 0 bases, V lost 7 bases, and 7 bases had no gene match. The complete variable domain, with remaining parts taken from reference TRBV5-1 and TRBJ1-5, reads KAGVTQTPRYLIKTRGQQVTLSCSPISGHRSVSWYQQTPGQGLQFLFEYFSETQRNKGNFPGRFSGRQFSNSRSEMNVSTLELGDSALYLCASSRDSNSNQPQHFGDGTRLSIL.

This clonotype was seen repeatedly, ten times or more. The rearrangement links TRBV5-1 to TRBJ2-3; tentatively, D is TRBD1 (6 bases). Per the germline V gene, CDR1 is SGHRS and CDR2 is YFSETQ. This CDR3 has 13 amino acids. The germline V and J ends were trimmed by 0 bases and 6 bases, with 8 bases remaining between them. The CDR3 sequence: CASSLEGVDTQYF. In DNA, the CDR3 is TGCGCCAGCAGCTTGGAGGGGGTGGATACGCAGTATTTT.

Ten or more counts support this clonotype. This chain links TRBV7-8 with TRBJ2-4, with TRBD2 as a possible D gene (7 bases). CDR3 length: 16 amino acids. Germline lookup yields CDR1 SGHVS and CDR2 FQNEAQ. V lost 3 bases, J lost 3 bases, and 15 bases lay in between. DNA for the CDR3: TGTGCCAGCAGCTTTGGGGGGGGGCTAGGCAAAAACATTCAGTACTTC. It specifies CASSFGGGLGKNIQYF.

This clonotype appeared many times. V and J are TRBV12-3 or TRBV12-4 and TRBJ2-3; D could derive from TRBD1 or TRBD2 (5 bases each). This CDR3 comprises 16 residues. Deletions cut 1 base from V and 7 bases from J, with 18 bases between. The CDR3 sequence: CASSLEASGGRYTQYF. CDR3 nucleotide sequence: TGTGCCAGCAGTTTAGAGGCTAGTGGGGGTCGTTATACGCAGTATTTT.

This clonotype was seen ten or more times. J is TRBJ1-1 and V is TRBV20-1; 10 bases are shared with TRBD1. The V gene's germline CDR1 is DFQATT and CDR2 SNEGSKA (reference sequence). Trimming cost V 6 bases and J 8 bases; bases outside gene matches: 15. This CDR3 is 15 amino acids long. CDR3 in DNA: TGCAGTGCAGCCAAAGTACAGGGACAGGGGACCGAAGCTTTCTTT. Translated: CSAAKVQGQGTEAFF.

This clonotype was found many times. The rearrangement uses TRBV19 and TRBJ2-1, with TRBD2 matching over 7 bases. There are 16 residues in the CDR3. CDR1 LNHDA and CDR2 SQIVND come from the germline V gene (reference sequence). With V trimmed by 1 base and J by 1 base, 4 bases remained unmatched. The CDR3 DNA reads TGTGCCAGTAGTATAGTGACGGGACTATCCTACAATGAGCAGTTCTTC. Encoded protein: CASSIVTGLSYNEQFF.

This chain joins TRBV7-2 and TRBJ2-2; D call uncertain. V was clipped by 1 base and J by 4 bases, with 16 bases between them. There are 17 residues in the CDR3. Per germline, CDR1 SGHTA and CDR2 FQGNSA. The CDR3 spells CASSLGFRARLTGELFF. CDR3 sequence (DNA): TGTGCCAGCAGCTTAGGATTCCGCGCTAGGCTCACCGGGGAGCTGTTTTTT. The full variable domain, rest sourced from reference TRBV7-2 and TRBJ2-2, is GAGVSQSPSNKVTEKGKDVELRCDPISGHTALYWYRQSLGQGLEFLIYFQGNSAPDKSGLPSDRFSAERTGGSVSTLTIQRTQQEDSAVYLCASSLGFRARLTGELFFGEGSRLTVL.

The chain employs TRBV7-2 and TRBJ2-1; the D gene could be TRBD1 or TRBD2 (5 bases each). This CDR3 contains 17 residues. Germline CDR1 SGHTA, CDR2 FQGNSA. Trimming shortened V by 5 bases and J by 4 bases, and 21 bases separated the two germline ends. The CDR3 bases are TGTGCCAGCAGCCTATACGCCGGGACGGATAAGTACAATGAGCAGTTCTTC. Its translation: CASSLYAGTDKYNEQFF.

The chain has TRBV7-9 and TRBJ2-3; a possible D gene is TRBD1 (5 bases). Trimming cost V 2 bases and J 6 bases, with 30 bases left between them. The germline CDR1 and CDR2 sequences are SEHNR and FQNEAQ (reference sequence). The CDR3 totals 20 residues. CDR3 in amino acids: CASSLTLLAVGEQDYDTQYF. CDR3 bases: TGTGCCAGCAGCTTAACCCTCCTCGCAGTGGGCGAACAGGATTACGATACGCAGTATTTT.

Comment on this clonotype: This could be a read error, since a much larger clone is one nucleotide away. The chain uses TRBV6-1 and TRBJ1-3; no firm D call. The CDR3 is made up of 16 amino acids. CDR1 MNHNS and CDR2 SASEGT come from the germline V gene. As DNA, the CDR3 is TGTGCCGGCAGCCCTACCAATCCGAGCTCTGGAAACACCATATATTTT. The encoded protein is CAGSPTNPSSGNTIYF.

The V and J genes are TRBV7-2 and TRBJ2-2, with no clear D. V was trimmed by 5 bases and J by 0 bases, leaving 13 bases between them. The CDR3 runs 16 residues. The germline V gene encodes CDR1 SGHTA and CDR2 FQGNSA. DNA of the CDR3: TGTGCCAGCAGCATCCGGACCCTTTCGAACACCGGGGAGCTGTTTTTT. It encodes CASSIRTLSNTGELFF.

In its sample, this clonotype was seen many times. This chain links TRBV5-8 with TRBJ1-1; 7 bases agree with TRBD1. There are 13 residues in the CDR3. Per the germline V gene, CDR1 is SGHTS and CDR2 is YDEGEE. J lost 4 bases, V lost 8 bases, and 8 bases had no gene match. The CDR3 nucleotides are TGTGCCAGTAGCCGGGACAGAAGCACTGAAGCTTTCTTT. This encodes CASSRDRSTEAFF. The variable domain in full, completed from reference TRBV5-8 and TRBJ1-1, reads EAGVTQSPTHLIKTRGQQATLRCSPISGHTSVYWYQQALGLGLQFLLWYDEGEERNRGNFPPRFSGRQFPNYSSELNVNALELEDSALYLCASSRDRSTEAFFGQGTRLTVV.

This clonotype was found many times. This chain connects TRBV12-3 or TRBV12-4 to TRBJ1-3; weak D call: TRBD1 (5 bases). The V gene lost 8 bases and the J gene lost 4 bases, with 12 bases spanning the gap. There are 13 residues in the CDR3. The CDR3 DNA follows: TGTGCCAGCGCAGGGCTGGGAGGAAACACCATATATTTT. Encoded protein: CASAGLGGNTIYF.

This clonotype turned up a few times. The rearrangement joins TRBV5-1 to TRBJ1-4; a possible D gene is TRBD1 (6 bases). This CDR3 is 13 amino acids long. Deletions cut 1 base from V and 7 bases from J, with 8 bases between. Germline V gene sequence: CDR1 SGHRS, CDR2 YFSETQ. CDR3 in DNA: TGCGCCAGCAGCTTGAACAGGGTTGAAAAACTGTTTTTT. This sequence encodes CASSLNRVEKLFF.

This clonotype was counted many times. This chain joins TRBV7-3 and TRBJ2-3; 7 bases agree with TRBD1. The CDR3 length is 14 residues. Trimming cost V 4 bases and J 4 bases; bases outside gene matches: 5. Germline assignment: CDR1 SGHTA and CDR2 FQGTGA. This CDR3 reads CASSSQGGPDTQYF. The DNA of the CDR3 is TGTGCCAGCAGCTCTCAAGGGGGCCCAGATACGCAGTATTTT.

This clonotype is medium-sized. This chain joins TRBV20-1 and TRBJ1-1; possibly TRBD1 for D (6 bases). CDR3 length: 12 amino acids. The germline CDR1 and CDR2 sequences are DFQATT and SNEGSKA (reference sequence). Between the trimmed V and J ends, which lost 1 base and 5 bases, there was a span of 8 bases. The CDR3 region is CSARGGLTEAFF. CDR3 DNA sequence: TGCAGTGCTAGAGGGGGGCTTACTGAAGCTTTCTTT.

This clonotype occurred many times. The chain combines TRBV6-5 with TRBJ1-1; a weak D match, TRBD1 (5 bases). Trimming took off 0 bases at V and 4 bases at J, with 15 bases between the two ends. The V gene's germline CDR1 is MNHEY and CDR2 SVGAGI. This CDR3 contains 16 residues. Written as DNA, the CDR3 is TGTGCCAGCAGTTACTCGAGTTCGGGGGGAAGCACTGAAGCTTTCTTT. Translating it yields CASSYSSSGGSTEAFF.

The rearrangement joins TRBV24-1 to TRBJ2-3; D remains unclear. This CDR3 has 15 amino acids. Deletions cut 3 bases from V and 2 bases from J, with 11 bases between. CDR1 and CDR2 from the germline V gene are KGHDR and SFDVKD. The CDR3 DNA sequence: TGTGCCACCAGTGATCCCGGACGAAACACAGATACGCAGTATTTT. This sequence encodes CATSDPGRNTDTQYF.

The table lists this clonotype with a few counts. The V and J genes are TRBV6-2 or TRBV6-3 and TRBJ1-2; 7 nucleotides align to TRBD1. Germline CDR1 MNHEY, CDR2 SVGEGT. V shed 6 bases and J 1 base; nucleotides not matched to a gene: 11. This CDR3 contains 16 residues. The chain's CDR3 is CASRQRTGPVNYGYTF. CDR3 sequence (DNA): TGTGCCAGCAGGCAGCGGACAGGTCCCGTTAACTATGGCTACACCTTC.